These 8 T cell receptor beta chains came from one sample sequenced in a study of T cell responses to AZD1222 COVID-19 vaccine. Here immunoSEQ multiplex PCR was the method, and the copy in TCRdb shows in-frame clones only, minus some. This table holds about 220,000 clones, roughly 91% found once. The sequenced sample was peripheral blood, obtained on day 0 of MenACWY control vaccination. These receptors came from an adult in good health.

The J gene is TRBJ2-7, the V gene TRBV5-4, with D tentatively TRBD2 (6 bases). The CDR3 is 14 amino acids. The germline V gene has CDR1 SGHNT and CDR2 YYREEE (reference sequence). Trimming removed 5 bases at V and 4 bases at J, with 16 bases between. CDR3 sequence: CASSLRGSPYEQYF. Written as DNA, the CDR3 is TGTGCCAGCAGTCTCCGGGGGTCCCCTTACGAGCAGTACTTC.

The chain couples TRBV2 to TRBJ1-4, with D perhaps TRBD1 (5 bases). V was shortened by 4 bases and J by 9 bases, with 12 bases between the two germline ends. The germline V gene has CDR1 SNHLY and CDR2 FYNNEI. This CDR3 has 13 residues. The CDR3 bases are TGTGCCAGCAGTGTAGCGGGGACCAAAAAACTGTTTTTT. It specifies CASSVAGTKKLFF.

This clone was detected once. The genes are TRBV20-1 and TRBJ1-2, with a weak D call TRBD1 (6 bases). The germline V and J ends were trimmed by 3 bases and 0 bases, with 17 bases remaining between them. In germline, CDR1 is DFQATT, CDR2 SNEGSKA (reference sequence). The CDR3 is 16 residues long. The CDR3: CSASRQGSGSNYGYTF. CDR3 nucleotide sequence: TGCAGTGCTAGTCGGCAGGGGTCGGGATCTAACTATGGCTACACCTTC.

The chain joins TRBV19 to TRBJ2-7; tentatively, D is TRBD1 or TRBD2 (6 bases each). Germline CDR1 LNHDA, CDR2 SQIVND (reference sequence). With 7 bases removed from V and 6 bases from J, the gap between germline ends came to 13 bases. This CDR3 region has 12 residues. CDR3: CASTSGGLEQYF. The CDR3 DNA sequence: TGTGCCAGTACTTCCGGGGGCCTCGAGCAGTACTTC.

The DNA of the CDR3 is TGTGCCAGCAGATCCGGCGGGACTAGCCAAGAGACCCAGTACTTC. Translation: CASRSGGTSQETQYF. The rearrangement joins TRBV5-4 to TRBJ2-5; 8 nucleotides agree with TRBD2. The CDR3 sequence is 15 residues long. J lost 1 base, V lost 5 bases, and 7 bases had no gene match. The germline V gene has CDR1 SGHNT and CDR2 YYREEE (reference sequence).

The chain has TRBV30 and TRBJ1-5; 10 nucleotides agree with TRBD1. Germline-derived CDR1 and CDR2 are GTSNPN and SVGIG (reference sequence). V lost 2 bases to trimming and J lost 5 bases; unmatched junction nucleotides: 3. The CDR3 extends over 14 amino acids. The CDR3 sequence is CAWSRTGGHQPQHF. The DNA for the CDR3 is TGTGCCTGGAGTAGGACAGGGGGACATCAGCCCCAGCATTTT.

The chain is built from TRBV18 and TRBJ2-5; possible D gene TRBD2, 6 bases. Trimming removed 5 bases at V and 1 base at J, with 8 bases between. Per germline, CDR1 KGHSH and CDR2 LQKENI. This CDR3 comprises 13 residues. CDR3 sequence (DNA): TGTGCCAGCTCAGGGACTTCCCAAGAGACCCAGTACTTC. Protein product: CASSGTSQETQYF.

The chain uses TRBV10-1 and TRBJ2-1; possibly TRBD2 for D (7 bases). CDR1 and CDR2 from the germline V gene are WNHNN and SYGVQD (reference sequence). The CDR3 is 14 amino acids. Trimming removed 8 bases from V and 7 bases from J, with 18 bases in between. The CDR3 spells CASVQGGVKNEQFF. The CDR3 nucleotides read TGCGCCAGCGTACAAGGGGGGGTAAAGAATGAGCAGTTCTTC.